The rows below give T cell receptor beta chains drawn from one sample of a study of T-cell memory formation after mild COVID-19. TCRdb reprocessed the 5' RACE reads with MiXCR, giving one entry per CDR3 protein. The data contain 250,000 to 300,000 distinct CDR3 sequences, around 15% of them singletons. Source material: PBMCs or a T cell subset sorted from them (not recorded which). These receptors were taken from a man between 18 and 29 years old who had mild COVID-19 (a few samples of this study predate the infection). Cell type and time point are not known. Both conserved end residues are part of each CDR3. Each record gives: V gene, clone size, D gene, J gene, CDR3 DNA, CDR3 protein. A D gene is named only where the DNA matches it firmly. The listing skips clone size in some rows; elsewhere it reads once, few, many or a size class.

v_gene: TRBV6-2/TRBV6-3; abundance: .; d_gene: .; j_gene: TRBJ2-5; CDR3nt: TGTGCCAGCAGTTACTCAGGCAGCAATCAAGAGACCCAGTACTTC; CDR3aa: CASSYSGSNQETQYF
v_gene: TRBV30; abundance: few; d_gene: TRBD2; j_gene: TRBJ2-7; CDR3nt: TGTGCCTGGAGTGTCGGACTAGGAGACAACGAGCAGTACTTC; CDR3aa: CAWSVGLGDNEQYF
v_gene: TRBV7-3; abundance: .; d_gene: .; j_gene: TRBJ1-1; CDR3nt: TGTGCCAGCAGCTTAGCGCTCGGGGGTCCGGGCACTGAAGCTTTCTTT; CDR3aa: CASSLALGGPGTEAFF
v_gene: TRBV2; abundance: .; d_gene: .; j_gene: TRBJ1-1; CDR3nt: TGTGCCAGCAAGATAGAGAACACTGAAGCTTTCTTT; CDR3aa: CASKIENTEAFF
v_gene: TRBV5-1; abundance: .; d_gene: TRBD1; j_gene: TRBJ2-5; CDR3nt: TGCGCCAGCCGGCTGGGGACAGGGGGAGAGACCCAGTACTTC; CDR3aa: CASRLGTGGETQYF
v_gene: TRBV4-3; abundance: many; d_gene: .; j_gene: TRBJ2-3; CDR3nt: TGTGCCAGCAGTTCCTCCGGCACAGATACGCAGTATTTT; CDR3aa: CASSSSGTDTQYF
v_gene: TRBV7-9; abundance: .; d_gene: TRBD1; j_gene: TRBJ2-3; CDR3nt: TGTGCCAGCAGCACAGGACAGGGCACAGATACGCAGTATTTT; CDR3aa: CASSTGQGTDTQYF
v_gene: TRBV9; abundance: few; d_gene: TRBD1; j_gene: TRBJ2-2; CDR3nt: TGTGCCAGCAGCGTAGAGGGGGCCACCGGGGAGCTGTTTTTT; CDR3aa: CASSVEGATGELFF
v_gene: TRBV24-1; abundance: few; d_gene: TRBD1; j_gene: TRBJ2-1; CDR3nt: TGTGCCACCGGGTGGGACAGGGGACACAATGAGCAGTTCTTC; CDR3aa: CATGWDRGHNEQFF
v_gene: TRBV9; abundance: few; d_gene: TRBD2; j_gene: TRBJ2-3; CDR3nt: TGTGCCAGCAGCCATGGGACTAGCGGGGGCTACACAGATACGCAGTATTTT; CDR3aa: CASSHGTSGGYTDTQYF